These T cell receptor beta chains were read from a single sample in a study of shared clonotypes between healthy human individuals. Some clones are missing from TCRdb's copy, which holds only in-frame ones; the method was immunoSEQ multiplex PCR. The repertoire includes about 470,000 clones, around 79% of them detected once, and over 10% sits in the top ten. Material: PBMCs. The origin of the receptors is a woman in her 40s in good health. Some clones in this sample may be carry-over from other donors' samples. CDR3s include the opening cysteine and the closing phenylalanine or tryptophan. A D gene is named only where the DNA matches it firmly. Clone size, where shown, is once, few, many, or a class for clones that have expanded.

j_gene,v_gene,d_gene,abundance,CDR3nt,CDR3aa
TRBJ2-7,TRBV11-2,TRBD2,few,TGTGCCAGCAGCTCCCTAGCGGGAGGGGCCTACGAGCAGTACTTC,CASSSLAGGAYEQYF
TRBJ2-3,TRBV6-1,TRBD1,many,TGTGCCAGCAGTGGGACAGGGGGCGCAGATACGCAGTATTTT,CASSGTGGADTQYF
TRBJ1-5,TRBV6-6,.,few,TGTGCCAGCACCCGAGGGGGAATCGGCAATCAGCCCCAGCATTTT,CASTRGGIGNQPQHF
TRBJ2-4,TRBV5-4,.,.,TGTGCCAGCAGCTTGGCCCAGGGGGGCAAAAACATTCAGTACTTC,CASSLAQGGKNIQYF
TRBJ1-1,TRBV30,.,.,TGTGCCTGGATCAGGGTCTTGCGAGCTTTCTTT,CAWIRVLRAFF
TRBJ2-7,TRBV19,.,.,TGTGCCAGTAGTACCCAGGGTGTGCCCTACGAGCAGTACTTC,CASSTQGVPYEQYF
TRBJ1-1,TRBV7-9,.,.,TGTGCCAGCAGCTCGCAGTACCGAGCCCATACGAACACTGAAGCTTTCTTT,CASSSQYRAHTNTEAFF
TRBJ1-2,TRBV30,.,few,TGTGCCTGGAGTCCCGGCAGCAGGGGTGGCTACACCTTC,CAWSPGSRGGYTF
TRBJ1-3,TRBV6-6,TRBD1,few,TGTGCCAGCAGTTACCGGACAGGGGGAAACACCATATATTTT,CASSYRTGGNTIYF
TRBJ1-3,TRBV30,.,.,TGTGCCTGGAGTGTAGGGTTGTTAACTGGAAACACCATATATTTT,CAWSVGLLTGNTIYF
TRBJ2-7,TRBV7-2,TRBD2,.,TGTGCCAGCAGCTTGGGACTAGCGGGAGCTAAGTTGGACGAGCAGTACTTC,CASSLGLAGAKLDEQYF
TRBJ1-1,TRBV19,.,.,TGTGCCAGTAGTCCTGCAACGGGAGGGACTGAAGCTTTCTTT,CASSPATGGTEAFF
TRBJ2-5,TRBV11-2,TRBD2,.,TGTGCCAGCAGCCCGCGGACTAGCGGGAGTTGGGAGACCCAGTACTTC,CASSPRTSGSWETQYF
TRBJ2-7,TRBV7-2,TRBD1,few,TGTGCCAGCAGCCTATCCACACACCTCGGGACAGGGGCCCACGAGCAGTACTTC,CASSLSTHLGTGAHEQYF
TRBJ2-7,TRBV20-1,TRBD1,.,TGCAGTGCGGGGACAGGGGACGAGCAGTACTTC,CSAGTGDEQYF
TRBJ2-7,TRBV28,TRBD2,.,TGTGCCAGCAGTTTGCGGGGGAGAGGACTTCCGTACGAGCAGTACTTC,CASSLRGRGLPYEQYF
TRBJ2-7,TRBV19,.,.,TGTGCCAGTAGTTCCCACTGGGGGGGGCCAAGATACGAGCAGTACTTC,CASSSHWGGPRYEQYF
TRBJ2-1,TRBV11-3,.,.,TGTGCCAGCAGCCCGCGACCAGACTACAATGAGCAGTTCTTC,CASSPRPDYNEQFF
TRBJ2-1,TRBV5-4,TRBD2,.,TGTGCCAGCAGCTTGGAATTTACGGGAGGCGACAATGAGCAGTTCTTC,CASSLEFTGGDNEQFF
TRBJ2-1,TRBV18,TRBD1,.,TGTGCCAGCTCGCCGGGACAGGACAATGAGCAGTTCTTC,CASSPGQDNEQFF
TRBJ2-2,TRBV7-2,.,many,TGTGCCAGCAGAAGGGAGGCGCTTGCTCCAACCGGGGAGCTGTTTTTT,CASRREALAPTGELFF
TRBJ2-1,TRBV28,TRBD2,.,TGTGCCAGCGGAGTGGGCGACGGGGGGTCCTACAATGAGCAGTTCTTC,CASGVGDGGSYNEQFF
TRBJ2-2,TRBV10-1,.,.,TGCGCCAGCAGTGAGTCGAAGGTCGGGGAGCTGTTTTTT,CASSESKVGELFF
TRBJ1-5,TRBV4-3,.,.,TGCGCCAGCAGCCCCCAGATTAGCAATCAGCCCCAGCATTTT,CASSPQISNQPQHF
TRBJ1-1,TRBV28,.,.,TGTGCCAGCAGATGGACTCCTTCTATGAACACTGAAGCTTTCTTT,CASRWTPSMNTEAFF
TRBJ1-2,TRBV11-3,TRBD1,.,TGTGCCAGCAGCTTAGCCACAGGGGGCGATGGCTACACCTTC,CASSLATGGDGYTF
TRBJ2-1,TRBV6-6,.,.,TGTGCCAGCAGTTCCGGGACCGGTCCCAATGAGCAGTTCTTC,CASSSGTGPNEQFF
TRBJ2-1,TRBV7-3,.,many,TGTGCCAGCAGCCTATTTCACATAAATCTTTACAATGAGCAGTTCTTC,CASSLFHINLYNEQFF
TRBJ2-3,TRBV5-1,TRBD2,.,TGCGCCAGCAGCTCCATAGCGGGTTCCACAGATACGCAGTATTTT,CASSSIAGSTDTQYF
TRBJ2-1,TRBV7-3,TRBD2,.,TGTGCCAGCAGCTTAGCGGGAGGTGGCAATGAGCAGTTCTTC,CASSLAGGGNEQFF
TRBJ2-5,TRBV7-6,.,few,TGTGCCAGCAGCTTAGCGCTTTGGGACAGCCGCCGGAGGAGGGGTGGCCAGTACTTC,CASSLALWDSRRRRGGQYF
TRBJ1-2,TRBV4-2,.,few,TGTGCCAGCAGCCAAGTCCCAGGTGCTGGCTACACCTTC,CASSQVPGAGYTF
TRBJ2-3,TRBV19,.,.,TGTGCCAGTAGTATGGCAGGCAGCACAGATACGCAGTATTTT,CASSMAGSTDTQYF
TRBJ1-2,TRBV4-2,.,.,TGTGCCAGCAGCCCTTTCGGGGGTTGGTATGGCTACACCTTC,CASSPFGGWYGYTF
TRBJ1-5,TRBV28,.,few,TGTGCCAGCAGAGACCCCCCGGGGAAACCCCAGCATTTT,CASRDPPGKPQHF
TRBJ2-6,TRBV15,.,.,TGTGCCACCAGCATTGGGGCCAACGTCCTGACTTTC,CATSIGANVLTF
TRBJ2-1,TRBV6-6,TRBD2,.,TGTGCCAGCACCAACACCGGCAGACTAGCGGACAATGAGCAGTTCTTC,CASTNTGRLADNEQFF
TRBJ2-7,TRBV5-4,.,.,TGTGCCAGCAGCCCGGCGGGCCAGGGGATCGAGCAGTACTTC,CASSPAGQGIEQYF
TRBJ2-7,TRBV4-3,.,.,TGCGCCAGCAGCCAAGATGTGTCAGGGTACGTCTACGAGCAGTACTTC,CASSQDVSGYVYEQYF
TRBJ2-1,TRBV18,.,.,TGTGCCAGCTCCCCTAGGGCCGGTGAGCAGTTCTTC,CASSPRAGEQFF
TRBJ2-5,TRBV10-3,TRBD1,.,TGTGCCATCAGTGAATCGGGACAGGGTGGCCAAGAGACCCAGTACTTC,CAISESGQGGQETQYF
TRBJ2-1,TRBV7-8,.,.,TGTGCCAGCAGCTTCGACCGGGGTGAGCAGTTCTTC,CASSFDRGEQFF